Below, 19 T cell receptor beta chains from the same sample are listed, as sequenced in a study of post-analysis software for immune sequencing data. Whole-study findings and limits: Controls had lower frequencies than patients of 4 or 5 TRBV segments, which included TRBV5-6, TRBV5-1 and TRBV20-1.

Their antigens remain unidentified. Built from TCR beta cDNA, the libraries had unique molecular identifiers in them. Each CDR3 protein gets one entry after TCRdb re-called the PCR reads with MiXCR. The sample records approximately 730,000 distinct CDR3 sequences, about 32% being singletons. Sequences were obtained from blood. The source of these receptors is a girl aged 5 to 17 with multiple sclerosis.

This clonotype was observed a few times. The V call is TRBV4-2, the J call TRBJ1-1; 9 bases agree with TRBD1. In germline, CDR1 is LGHNA, CDR2 YNFKEQ. The CDR3 runs to 19 residues. V lost 4 bases, J lost 5 bases, and 20 bases stayed unmatched. The CDR3 loop reads CASSLQPLLPGQGLTEAFF. CDR3 DNA: TGTGCCAGCAGCCTCCAGCCCCTTCTCCCGGGACAGGGATTGACTGAAGCTTTCTTT.

This sequence joins TRBV20-1 and TRBJ2-5; either TRBD1 or TRBD2 may fit D (5 bases each). Germline CDR1 reads DFQATT; CDR2 reads SNEGSKA (reference sequence). V shed 6 bases and J shed 1 base, with 12 bases lying between them. CDR3 length: 13 amino acids. DNA of the CDR3: TGCAGTGCCACCCGGGGCCTCCAAGAGACCCAGTACTTC. Protein sequence: CSATRGLQETQYF.

About this clonotype itself: One end of the junction does not line up with germline, which may come from a read error. The rearrangement links TRBV29-1 to TRBJ2-1, with 8 positions matching TRBD1. The CDR3 is 15 residues long. Germline V gene data show CDR1 as SQVTM and CDR2 as ANQGSEA. The CDR3 loop reads CSVDPGQEFYSEQFF. CDR3 DNA: TGCAGCGTTGATCCGGGACAGGAGTTCTACAGTGAGCAGTTCTTC.

This chain uses TRBV10-3 with TRBJ2-3; the D gene is possibly TRBD2 (5 bases). The V gene's germline CDR1 is ENHRY and CDR2 SYGVKD. This CDR3 is built from 13 residues. The V end lost 8 bases, the J end lost 5 bases, and 14 bases lay between the germline ends. The CDR3 DNA is TGTGCCATCGAGGCGTTTCGGGGAGATACGCAGTATTTT. It is translated as CAIEAFRGDTQYF.

The chain recombines TRBV6-6 with TRBJ1-5, with D hard to call. The V end was cut by 2 bases, the J end by 7 bases, with 12 bases between. The germline CDR1 and CDR2 sequences are MNHNY and SVGAGI (reference sequence). CDR3 length equals 14 residues. The CDR3 bases are TGTGCCAGCAGTTACGTCCCCGTGGTGCAGCCCCAGCATTTT. It codes for CASSYVPVVQPQHF.

The V gene is TRBV20-1, the J gene TRBJ2-3, with D possibly TRBD2 on 5 matching bases. Germline V gene sequence: CDR1 DFQATT, CDR2 SNEGSKA (reference sequence). The CDR3 covers 17 residues. Trimming took 0 bases from V and 2 from J, leaving 18 bases between them. CDR3 sequence reads: CSARDPRRTWATDTQYF. CDR3 nucleotides: TGCAGTGCTAGAGATCCCCGGCGGACTTGGGCCACAGATACGCAGTATTTT.

This clonotype appeared a few times. J is TRBJ2-5 and V is TRBV9; D possibly corresponds to TRBD1 (6 bases). Germline assignment: CDR1 SGDLS and CDR2 YYNGEE. The CDR3 loop spans 15 amino acids. V was clipped by 4 bases and J by 0 bases, with 13 bases between them. The CDR3 is CASSPQWTDQETQYF. The CDR3 DNA is TGTGCCAGCAGCCCGCAGTGGACAGACCAAGAGACCCAGTACTTC. Full variable domain (missing parts from reference TRBV9 and TRBJ2-5): DSGVTQTPKHLITATGQRVTLRCSPRSGDLSVYWYQQSLDQGLQFLIQYYNGEERAKGNILERFSAQQFPDLHSELNLSSLELGDSALYFCASSPQWTDQETQYFGPGTRLLVL.

The chain has TRBV5-6 and TRBJ2-5; D might be TRBD2 (6 bases). The germline CDR1 and CDR2 sequences are SGHDT and YYEEEE. Deletions cut 6 bases from V and 1 base from J, with 16 bases between. The CDR3 contains 15 residues. The CDR3 coding sequence is TGTGCCAGCATCGAGACGGGAGATTCCCAAGAGACCCAGTACTTC. This translates into CASIETGDSQETQYF.

This clonotype was detected a few times. The rearrangement uses TRBV6-6 and TRBJ2-1; D may be TRBD2 (6 bases). The CDR3 is 15 amino acids. The V gene lost 5 bases and the J gene lost 0 bases, with 11 bases spanning the gap. Looked up from germline, CDR1 is MNHNY and CDR2 is SVGAGI (reference sequence). CDR3 amino acids: CASSLLASSYNEQFF. The CDR3 DNA reads as TGTGCCAGCAGTCTCCTAGCGAGCTCCTACAATGAGCAGTTCTTC.

This clonotype was counted only a few times. This chain connects TRBV6-5 to TRBJ1-5; perhaps TRBD1 as D (6 bases). Germline V gene sequence: CDR1 MNHEY, CDR2 SVGAGI. Trimming cost V 5 bases and J 7 bases, with 15 bases left between them. The CDR3 consists of 14 residues. The CDR3, as DNA: TGTGCCAGCAGTAGGGGGGGAAGTCAGCAGCCCCAGCATTTT. Translation gives CASSRGGSQQPQHF.

The chain couples TRBV15 to TRBJ2-3; the D gene is possibly TRBD1 (6 bases). Trimming removed 2 bases at V and 1 base at J, with 16 bases between. Germline V gene lookup returns CDR1 LNHNV and CDR2 YYDKDF (reference sequence). The CDR3 is 17 residues long. The CDR3 nucleotides are TGTGCCACCAGCAGATTTGCTCAGGGGAGCCGCACAGATACGCAGTATTTT. Protein: CATSRFAQGSRTDTQYF.

The chain links TRBV5-1 to TRBJ2-3, with D hard to call. This CDR3 contains 15 residues. Germline CDR1 reads SGHRS; CDR2 reads YFSETQ. Trimming left V 4 bases short and J 3 bases short, with 15 bases between. The CDR3 coding sequence is TGCGCCAGCAGCGCGCAAGGCAGGTCGACAGATACGCAGTATTTT. Its translation: CASSAQGRSTDTQYF.

This clonotype has at least ten counts. The chain combines TRBV4-1 with TRBJ1-2; D might be TRBD1 (5 bases). Per the germline V gene, CDR1 is MGHRA and CDR2 is YSYEKL. V dropped 0 bases and J dropped 8 bases, with 13 bases sitting between them. The CDR3 runs to 14 residues. The CDR3 loop is CASSQEQGLSGYTF. The CDR3, as DNA: TGCGCCAGCAGCCAAGAGCAGGGCCTGTCCGGCTACACCTTC.

The chain combines TRBV29-1 with TRBJ1-2, with 9 bases matching TRBD1. V was clipped by 3 bases and J by 6 bases; unmatched bases: 8. The CDR3 loop spans 14 amino acids. Germline V CDR1 and CDR2: SQVTM, ANQGSEA. This CDR3 reads CSVDDRDREDGYTF. The CDR3 coding sequence is TGCAGCGTTGACGACAGGGACAGGGAAGATGGCTACACCTTC.

The rearrangement joins TRBV11-2 to TRBJ2-7, with D perhaps TRBD2 (5 bases). The J call may not be correct, given that the DNA end is closer to TRBJ2-5. CDR1 is SGHAT, CDR2 FQNNGV, per germline. CDR3 length equals 12 residues. The CDR3 region is CASSFPGETQYF. In DNA, the CDR3 is TGTGCCAGCAGCTTCCCGGGGGAGACCCAGTACTTC.

V usage is TRBV10-3 and J usage is TRBJ1-5, with 9 bases aligning to TRBD1. In germline, CDR1 is ENHRY, CDR2 SYGVKD. The CDR3 loop spans 14 amino acids. Trimming cost V 6 bases and J 4 bases; bases outside gene matches: 4. The CDR3 DNA reads as TGTGCCATCAGGGAGACAGGGGGAAATCAGCCCCAGCATTTT. Translating it yields CAIRETGGNQPQHF.

The chain joins TRBV4-1 to TRBJ1-4; D gene uncertain. Per germline, CDR1 MGHRA and CDR2 YSYEKL. The CDR3 loop spans 15 amino acids. V lost 5 bases to trimming and J lost 2 bases, with 12 bases between them. The CDR3 DNA is TGCGCCAGCAGCGGGTTTCTTGGGACTAATGAAAAACTGTTTTTT. It translates to CASSGFLGTNEKLFF.

The J gene is TRBJ2-7, the V gene TRBV20-1, with a weak D call TRBD1 (6 bases). V was shortened by 6 bases and J by 12 bases, with 15 bases between the two germline ends. The CDR3 covers 10 residues. In germline, CDR1 is DFQATT, CDR2 SNEGSKA (reference sequence). CDR3 nucleotides: TGCAGTGCGTACCGGGACATCCCGTACTTC. It translates to CSAYRDIPYF.

This chain joins TRBV7-2 and TRBJ1-1, with D possibly TRBD1 on 5 matching bases. Germline assignment: CDR1 SGHTA and CDR2 FQGNSA. V was shortened by 5 bases and J by 1 base, with 11 bases between the two germline ends. The CDR3 has 14 residues. For the CDR3, the DNA is TGTGCCAGCAGCCAATCGGGGACGAACACTGAAGCTTTCTTT. Protein sequence: CASSQSGTNTEAFF.